Listed below are T cell receptor beta chains from one sample, sequenced in a study of OX40 agonist ivuxolimab in advanced cancers. The repertoire was sequenced with immunoSEQ multiplex PCR; TCRdb's copy has only in-frame clones and lacks some. The sample lists roughly 24,000 clones, around 83% occurring once. Sequences were derived from CD4+ or CD8+ T cells sorted from blood, sampled in a trial of the OX40 agonist ivuxolimab. The origin of the receptors is an adult with an advanced solid tumor such as melanoma, head and neck, liver or kidney cancer. CDR3s include the opening cysteine and the closing phenylalanine or tryptophan. A D gene is named only where the DNA matches it firmly. Size values are once, few and many counts, or a class for expanded clones, and some rows have none.

CDR3 protein	CDR3 DNA	V gene	J gene	clone size	D gene
CAIKGNLTGELFF	TGCGCCATTAAAGGCAACCTCACCGGGGAGCTGTTTTTT	TRBV10-2	TRBJ2-2	.	.
CASSFNSGETQYF	TGTGCCAGCAGCTTTAACAGCGGAGAGACCCAGTACTTC	TRBV5-4	TRBJ2-5	.	.
CASSFTGGEEQYF	TGCGCCAGCAGCTTTACAGGGGGAGAGGAGCAGTACTTC	TRBV5-1	TRBJ2-7	.	TRBD1
CASSTLPAGVRDEQYF	TGTGCCAGCAGCACCCTCCCGGCAGGGGTTCGGGATGAGCAGTACTTC	TRBV5-5	TRBJ2-7	.	.
CAISESLAGDEQYF	TGTGCCATCAGTGAGTCCCTAGCGGGGGACGAGCAGTACTTC	TRBV10-3	TRBJ2-7	.	TRBD2
CASSLAGGEKLFF	TGTGCCAGCAGCTTAGCCGGAGGGGAAAAACTGTTTTTT	TRBV7-9	TRBJ1-4	.	.
CASSQEWGTQYF	TGCGCCAGCAGCCAAGAATGGGGCACCCAGTACTTC	TRBV4-1	TRBJ2-5	.	.
CASSGGDGYTF	TGCGCCAGCAGTGGGGGGGATGGCTACACCTTC	TRBV5-1	TRBJ1-2	.	.
CATSSDSGTGELFF	TGTGCCACCAGCAGTGATAGCGGGACCGGGGAGCTGTTTTTT	TRBV15	TRBJ2-2	.	TRBD2
CASSQDATSGFYEQYF	TGCGCCAGCAGCCAAGACGCGACTAGCGGATTCTACGAGCAGTACTTC	TRBV4-1	TRBJ2-7	.	TRBD2
CASSPSGRGGQFF	TGTGCCAGCAGTCCCTCAGGGCGCGGTGGGCAGTTCTTC	TRBV28	TRBJ2-1	.	.
CASSLEPGVHSTIYF	TGCGCCAGCAGCTTGGAGCCAGGGGTTCATAGCACCATATATTTT	TRBV5-1	TRBJ1-3	few	.
CASSLVWLNEQFF	TGTGCCAGCAGCTTAGTGTGGCTCAATGAGCAGTTCTTC	TRBV7-8	TRBJ2-1	.	.
CASSFGGAGGDEQFF	TGTGCCAGCAGCTTCGGGGGGGCCGGTGGCGATGAGCAGTTCTTC	TRBV9	TRBJ2-1	.	TRBD2
CASRLGPNTEAFF	TGTGCCAGCAGACTGGGGCCGAACACTGAAGCTTTCTTT	TRBV6-5	TRBJ1-1	.	.
CASSSATSGTDTQYF	TGTGCCAGCAGCTCCGCGACTAGCGGAACAGATACGCAGTATTTT	TRBV5-6	TRBJ2-3	.	TRBD2
CASSQDLGQSYGYTF	TGTGCCAGCAGCCAAGATCTCGGACAGTCATATGGCTACACCTTC	TRBV14	TRBJ1-2	.	.
CASPLPQHF	TGTGCCAGTCCCCTGCCCCAGCATTTT	TRBV6-5	TRBJ1-5	.	.
CASTPRSGIIAGYTF	TGTGCCAGCACCCCCCGGTCAGGGATAATAGCTGGCTACACCTTC	TRBV28	TRBJ1-2	.	.
CASSRLAGSTDTQYF	TGTGCCAGCAGTCGCCTAGCGGGGAGCACAGATACGCAGTATTTT	TRBV6-5	TRBJ2-3	few	TRBD2
CASNRGGEADTQYF	TGTGCCAGCAACAGAGGGGGCGAAGCAGATACGCAGTATTTT	TRBV28	TRBJ2-3	.	TRBD1
CSVEVGFLQETQYF	TGCAGCGTTGAAGTTGGGTTTCTTCAAGAGACCCAGTACTTC	TRBV29-1	TRBJ2-5	.	.
CASSQDSTLGEQYF	TGTGCCAGCAGCCAAGACAGTACCTTGGGAGAGCAGTACTTC	TRBV4-2	TRBJ2-7	.	.
CASSQPRDRVFGQADTQYF	TGCGCCAGCAGCCAACCACGGGACAGGGTGTTTGGTCAAGCAGATACGCAGTATTTT	TRBV4-1	TRBJ2-3	.	TRBD1
CASSEFAETQYF	TGTGCCAGCAGTGAATTCGCGGAGACCCAGTACTTC	TRBV25-1	TRBJ2-5	once	.
CASSFDRDYEQYF	TGTGCCAGCAGCTTTGACAGGGACTACGAGCAGTACTTC	TRBV7-3	TRBJ2-7	.	TRBD1
CASSGAFPGNEQFF	TGTGCCAGCAGTGGAGCCTTCCCCGGGAATGAGCAGTTCTTC	TRBV2	TRBJ2-1	.	.
CASSPGTYEQFF	TGTGCCAGCAGCCCGGGGACCTATGAGCAGTTCTTC	TRBV7-9	TRBJ2-1	.	.
CASSTVHNEQFF	TGTGCCAGCAGTACAGTCCACAATGAGCAGTTCTTC	TRBV2	TRBJ2-1	few	.